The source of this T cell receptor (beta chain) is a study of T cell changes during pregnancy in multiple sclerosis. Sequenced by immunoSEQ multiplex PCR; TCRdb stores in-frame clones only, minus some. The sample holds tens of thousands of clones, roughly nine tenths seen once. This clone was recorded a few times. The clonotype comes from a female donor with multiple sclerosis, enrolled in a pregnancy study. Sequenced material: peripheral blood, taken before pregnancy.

The chain's CDR3 is CASSRQGPTEAFF. In nucleotides, the CDR3 is TGTGCCAGCAGTCGACAGGGTCCCACTGAAGCTTTCTTT. The V gene is TRBV6-5, the J gene TRBJ1-1, with TRBD1 identical over 7 bases. The CDR3 is 13 amino acids. The V segment lost 5 bases and the J segment 4 bases; nucleotides outside the gene matches: 4. In germline, CDR1 is MNHEY, CDR2 SVGAGI.